This entry is about one TCR beta chain. Its specificity is unknown. The germline gene is not matched at one end of the junction; a read error may be the cause. The repertoire was sequenced with immunoSEQ multiplex PCR; TCRdb's copy has only in-frame clones and lacks some. This sample has 40,000 to 45,000 clones, with 55% to 75% found just once. The CDR3 sequence is 13 residues long. The germline gives CDR1 ENHRY, CDR2 SYGVKD. This sample is drawn from a study of PD-1 blockade in classical Hodgkin lymphoma. Across the study: Nivolumab was given intravenously to patients at 3 mg/kg every 2 weeks.

Brentuximab vedotin exposure varied among the patients, all of whom had relapsed after autologous stem cell transplantation. Progressive disease, partial response or complete response was each patient's best response. The study's findings and limits: Partial responders and progressors had significantly lower baseline TCR diversity. Reports described newly diagnosed patients as having lower baseline TCR diversity than healthy donors.

Sequencing was performed on peripheral blood mononuclear cells (PBMCs), taken at baseline. This clonotype was sampled from a human donor with classical Hodgkin lymphoma. The chain uses TRBV10-3 and TRBJ2-7, with 8 nucleotides matching TRBD2. The CDR3 loop is CAAQPSGSSEQYF. CDR3 coding DNA: TGTGCCGCACAACCTAGCGGGTCCTCCGAGCAGTACTTC.